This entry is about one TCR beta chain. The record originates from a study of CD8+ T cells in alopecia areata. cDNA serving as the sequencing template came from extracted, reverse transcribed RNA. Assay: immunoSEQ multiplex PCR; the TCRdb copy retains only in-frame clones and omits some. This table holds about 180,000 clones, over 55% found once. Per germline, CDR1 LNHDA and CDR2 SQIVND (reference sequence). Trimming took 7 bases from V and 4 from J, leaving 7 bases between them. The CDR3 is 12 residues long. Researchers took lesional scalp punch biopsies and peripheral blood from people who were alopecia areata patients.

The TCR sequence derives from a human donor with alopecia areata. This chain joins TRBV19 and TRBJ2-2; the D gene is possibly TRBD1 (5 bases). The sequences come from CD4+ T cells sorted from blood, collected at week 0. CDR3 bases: TGTGCCAGTAAACAGGCCACCGGGGAGCTGTTTTTT. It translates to CASKQATGELFF.